Following are 17 T cell receptor beta chains from one sample sequenced in a study of cytomegalovirus exposure and HLA in healthy donors. PCR involved 60 Vbeta and 13 Jbeta primers. TCRdb's table, derived via immunoSEQ multiplex PCR, lists solely in-frame clones and lacks some. The profile shows 95,000 to 150,000 clones, around 70% of them singletons. Specimen: PBMCs. Receptors were obtained from a man aged 40-55 years in good health and CMV-seropositive.

The chain uses TRBV11-1 and TRBJ1-1; TRBD1 matches at 12 bases. Trimming took 5 bases from V and 3 from J; bases not matched to a gene: 7. The CDR3 extends over 16 amino acids. Germline CDR1 and CDR2: SGHAT and FQDESV (reference sequence). Here the CDR3 reads CASSAGTGGAYTEAFF. CDR3 nucleotides: TGTGCCAGCAGCGCCGGGACAGGGGGCGCGTACACTGAAGCTTTCTTT.

The chain joins TRBV30 to TRBJ2-7, with a possible D match to TRBD1 (6 bases). Trimming pared 1 base from V and 4 bases from J, leaving 14 bases between. Germline loops: CDR1 GTSNPN, CDR2 SVGIG (reference sequence). This CDR3 comprises 14 residues. The CDR3 loop is CAWSDPPGEYEQYF. The CDR3 DNA is TGTGCCTGGAGTGACCCCCCAGGGGAGTACGAGCAGTACTTC.

The rearrangement links TRBV5-1 to TRBJ1-2, with TRBD1 matching over 7 bases. The J segment lost 6 bases and the V segment lost 6 bases, leaving 11 bases of the junction unmatched. Germline CDR1 is SGHRS and CDR2 is YFSETQ. The CDR3 loop spans 14 amino acids. The CDR3 protein is CASTQGGRLHGYTF. As DNA, the CDR3 is TGCGCCAGCACCCAGGGGGGCCGACTCCATGGCTACACCTTC. Complete variable domain (other parts from reference TRBV5-1 and TRBJ1-2): KAGVTQTPRYLIKTRGQQVTLSCSPISGHRSVSWYQQTPGQGLQFLFEYFSETQRNKGNFPGRFSGRQFSNSRSEMNVSTLELGDSALYLCASTQGGRLHGYTFGSGTRLTVV.

This chain links TRBV6-4 with TRBJ2-1, with a tentative D call TRBD1 (6 bases). The CDR3 contains 14 residues. Germline V gene lookup returns CDR1 MRHNA and CDR2 SNTAGT. Trimming took 4 bases from V and 6 from J, leaving 13 bases between them. The CDR3 DNA sequence: TGTGCCAGCAGTGCCCGGGACAAACGCAATGAGCAGTTCTTC. Amino acid sequence: CASSARDKRNEQFF.

This clone appeared a few times. The chain uses TRBV7-9 and TRBJ1-2, with 8 positions matching TRBD1. This CDR3 region has 15 residues. Germline CDR1 and CDR2: SEHNR and FQNEAQ (reference sequence). Germline trimming cut 4 bases from V and 0 bases from J; bases unmatched to any gene: 4. For the CDR3, the DNA is TGTGCCAGCAGCTCGGCGACAGGGGCTAACTATGGCTACACCTTC. It encodes CASSSATGANYGYTF.

This chain uses TRBV10-3 with TRBJ2-7; 10 bases are a match to TRBD2. The CDR3 covers 15 residues. J lost 5 bases, V lost 2 bases, and 6 bases had no gene match. CDR1 and CDR2 (germline): ENHRY, SYGVKD. The CDR3 nucleotides are TGTGCCATCAGTGAGCGTCTAGCGGGAGACCACGAGCAGTACTTC. Protein product: CAISERLAGDHEQYF.

A single count supports this clone. The V gene is TRBV5-4, the J gene TRBJ2-5; tentatively, D is TRBD2 (6 bases). The V end lost 0 bases, the J end lost 3 bases, and 21 bases lay between the germline ends. Germline V gives CDR1 SGHNT, CDR2 YYREEE (reference sequence). This CDR3 has 18 residues. The CDR3 sequence: CASSLDISGRWGEETQYF. CDR3 in DNA: TGTGCCAGCAGCTTGGATATTTCGGGACGGTGGGGGGAAGAGACCCAGTACTTC.

This clone was seen only once. The genes are TRBV25-1 and TRBJ1-1, with TRBD1 as a possible D gene (5 bases). This CDR3 region has 14 residues. Germline V gene sequence: CDR1 MGHDK, CDR2 SYGVNS. Trimming left V 6 bases short and J 1 base short, with 12 bases between. The CDR3 protein is CASRDGGTNTEAFF. The CDR3 DNA follows: TGTGCCAGCAGAGACGGGGGGACGAACACTGAAGCTTTCTTT. The full variable domain, its missing parts supplied by reference TRBV25-1 and TRBJ1-1, is EADIYQTPRYLVIGTGKKITLECSQTMGHDKMYWYQQDPGMELHLIHYSYGVNSTEKGDLSSESTVSRIRTEHFPLTLESARPSHTSQYLCASRDGGTNTEAFFGQGTRLTVV.

This chain uses TRBV2 with TRBJ2-7; TRBD2 matches at 10 bases. Germline V CDR1 and CDR2: SNHLY, FYNNEI. The CDR3 is 13 amino acids. Unmatched junction bases numbered 10, after V lost 10 bases and J lost 7 bases. Here the CDR3 DNA reads TGTGCCACCCTCCCTAGCGGGAGCGGTGAGCAGTACTTC. Residues: CATLPSGSGEQYF.

The genes are TRBV9 and TRBJ1-2; no reliable D call. Trimming took off 2 bases at V and 3 bases at J, with 14 bases between the two ends. This CDR3 comprises 15 residues. Per germline, CDR1 SGDLS and CDR2 YYNGEE. The CDR3 DNA sequence: TGTGCCAGCAGCGTGATGGAGGCCACCCACTATGGCTACACCTTC. Residues: CASSVMEATHYGYTF.

V usage is TRBV5-4 and J usage is TRBJ2-3, with 9 bases that match TRBD2. Germline CDR1 and CDR2: SGHNT and YYREEE (reference sequence). The V and J ends lost 3 bases and 0 bases, in that order; junction bases with no gene match: 2. The CDR3 spans 15 residues. CDR3: CASSSTSGSTDTQYF. CDR3 nucleotides: TGTGCCAGCAGCTCCACTAGCGGGAGCACAGATACGCAGTATTTT.

In its sample, this clone was seen a few times. J is TRBJ1-4 and V is TRBV28; no reliable D call. With 2 bases removed from V and 4 bases from J, the gap between germline ends came to 11 bases. Germline lookup yields CDR1 MDHEN and CDR2 SYDVKM. The CDR3 runs 15 residues. Here the CDR3 DNA reads TGTGCCAGCAGTTTAGCGGGTAGGGTTAATGAAAAACTGTTTTTT. Encoded protein: CASSLAGRVNEKLFF. The complete variable domain, with remaining parts taken from reference TRBV28 and TRBJ1-4, reads DVKVTQSSRYLVKRTGEKVFLECVQDMDHENMFWYRQDPGLGLRLIYFSYDVKMKEKGDIPEGYSVSREKKERFSLILESASTNQTSMYLCASSLAGRVNEKLFFGSGTQLSVL.

In DNA, the CDR3 is TGCAGCGTATCGACAGGGCAAGAGACCCAGTACTTC. The encoded protein is CSVSTGQETQYF. The chain joins TRBV29-1 to TRBJ2-5; 7 positions agree with TRBD1. Germline loops: CDR1 SQVTM, CDR2 ANQGSEA. This CDR3 region has 12 residues. The ends lost 6 bases at V and 2 bases at J; junction bases unmatched: 3.

This rearrangement joins TRBV15 to TRBJ2-1; D may be TRBD1 (6 bases). The CDR3 has 15 amino acids. V was clipped by 0 bases and J by 2 bases, with 8 bases between them. CDR1 and CDR2 (germline): LNHNV, YYDKDF (reference sequence). This chain's CDR3 is CATSRDRGTYNEQFF. In DNA, the CDR3 is TGTGCCACCAGCAGAGACAGGGGAACCTACAATGAGCAGTTCTTC.

The chain recombines TRBV5-4 with TRBJ2-7; TRBD1 matches 10 bases. The V segment lost 4 bases and the J segment 3 bases; nucleotides outside the gene matches: 7. CDR1 is SGHNT, CDR2 YYREEE, per germline (reference sequence). The CDR3 runs 15 residues. The CDR3: CASSARDRGFYEQYF. In DNA, the CDR3 is TGTGCCAGCAGCGCCCGGGACAGGGGCTTCTACGAGCAGTACTTC.

This clone was seen more than once but under ten times. The rearrangement uses TRBV6-1 and TRBJ1-5; D gene uncertain. CDR3 length: 14 amino acids. Trimming shortened V by 3 bases and J by 0 bases, and 6 bases separated the two germline ends. Germline lookup yields CDR1 MNHNS and CDR2 SASEGT. CDR3: CASSEQYSNQPQHF. In nucleotides, the CDR3 is TGTGCCAGCAGTGAGCAGTATAGCAATCAGCCCCAGCATTTT.

The chain links TRBV19 to TRBJ2-1, with 10 bases lining up with TRBD1. V lost 10 bases and J lost 5; bases outside the gene matches: 8. CDR3 length: 14 amino acids. Germline-derived CDR1 and CDR2 are LNHDA and SQIVND (reference sequence). The CDR3 here is CAIRGQGVDNEQFF. The DNA for the CDR3 is TGTGCCATCCGAGGACAGGGGGTGGACAATGAGCAGTTCTTC.